A single sample gave rise to the 9 T cell receptor beta chains below, sequenced in a study of blood T cells in healthy people across ages. A second PCR of about 7 to 11 cycles used a sample-barcoded 5' primer and a J-beta primer mix. TCRdb re-called the 5' RACE reads with MiXCR, one entry per CDR3 protein. The sample consists of approximately 810,000 distinct CDR3 sequences, 25% to 30% of them appearing once. Sequencing was carried out using blood. The source is an elderly woman in good health.

The table lists this clonotype with many counts. The chain employs TRBV6-2 or TRBV6-3 and TRBJ2-5; possible D gene TRBD1, 6 bases. The V end was cut by 9 bases, the J end by 0 bases, with 14 bases between. CDR3 length: 14 residues. Germline CDR1 MNHEY, CDR2 SVGEGT. This CDR3 reads CARTYRDNQETQYF. CDR3 coding DNA: TGTGCCAGGACGTACCGGGACAACCAAGAGACCCAGTACTTC.

With regard to this clonotype: A read error is possible here, since a much larger clone lies one base away. The chain recombines TRBV12-3 or TRBV12-4 with TRBJ1-2; the D is unclear. V was clipped by 3 bases and J by 7 bases, with 12 bases between them. CDR3 length equals 13 residues. CDR3 amino acids: CASSLGSFCGYTF. DNA for the CDR3: TGTGCCAGCAGTTTGGGGAGCTTCTGTGGCTACACCTTC.

This clonotype came up a few times. A much larger clonotype is one base distant, so this may be a read error. This chain connects TRBV6-6 to TRBJ2-5; 7 bases agree with TRBD1. This CDR3 region has 16 residues. From germline, CDR1 is MNHNY and CDR2 SVGAGI (reference sequence). V shed 0 bases, J shed 11 bases, and the junction held 15 bases outside the gene matches. The CDR3 nucleotides are TGTGCCAGCAGTTACTCTGGCAGGGGGTGGGATAATGAGCAGTACTTC. This gives the protein CASSYSGRGWDNEQYF.

This clonotype was detected ten times or more. The chain couples TRBV27 to TRBJ2-5; 8 nucleotides match TRBD2. After removal of 5 bases from V and 0 bases from J, the junction contained 11 bases not matched to a gene. CDR3 length: 17 residues. Per germline, CDR1 MNHEY and CDR2 SMNVEV (reference sequence). Here the CDR3 DNA reads TGTGCCAGCAGTGGCCGACTTTTAGCGGGGAACCAAGAGACCCAGTACTTC. It translates to CASSGRLLAGNQETQYF.

Many counts were recorded for this clonotype. V and J are TRBV2 and TRBJ2-5, with D unclear. CDR1 and CDR2 (germline): SNHLY, FYNNEI. CDR3 length: 12 residues. The V end lost 8 bases, the J end lost 11 bases, and 18 bases lay between the germline ends. DNA of the CDR3: TGTGCCAGCCAAAATACCACGATGAGGCAGTACTTC. The encoded protein is CASQNTTMRQYF.

This chain links TRBV7-2 with TRBJ2-5; D gene unclear. V was cut by 2 bases and J by 2 bases, with 12 bases left in between. CDR3 length equals 15 residues. Germline V gene data show CDR1 as SGHTA and CDR2 as FQGNSA. The CDR3 DNA is TGTGCCAGCAGCTTAAAGGGCCAGCAACAAGAGACCCAGTACTTC. It yields the protein CASSLKGQQQETQYF. The variable domain in full, completed from reference TRBV7-2 and TRBJ2-5, reads GAGVSQSPSNKVTEKGKDVELRCDPISGHTALYWYRQSLGQGLEFLIYFQGNSAPDKSGLPSDRFSAERTGGSVSTLTIQRTQQEDSAVYLCASSLKGQQQETQYFGPGTRLLVL.

The chain uses TRBV18 and TRBJ2-3; D is ambiguous. The CDR3 has 17 residues. V lost 4 bases and J 0 bases, leaving 17 bases between the germline ends. Germline lookup yields CDR1 KGHSH and CDR2 LQKENI. In DNA, the CDR3 is TGTGCCAGCTCACTCAGCCCTGTGGGCGCGAGCACAGATACGCAGTATTTT. It codes for CASSLSPVGASTDTQYF.

In its sample, this clonotype was seen a few times. A much larger clone differs from this one at a single base, so this may be a read error. The chain carries TRBV27 and TRBJ2-7; possibly TRBD1 or TRBD2 for D (6 bases each). This CDR3 has 14 residues. Looked up from germline, CDR1 is MNHEY and CDR2 is SMNVEV (reference sequence). CDR3 residues: CARRPGGGSYEQYF. The CDR3 bases are TGTGCCCGCAGGCCCGGAGGGGGCTCCTACGAGCAGTACTTC.

The chain joins TRBV18 to TRBJ1-2; 9 nucleotides agree with TRBD1. V trimming: 5 bases; J trimming: 8 bases; junction bases outside the gene matches: 6. The germline V gene encodes CDR1 KGHSH and CDR2 LQKENI. The CDR3 spans 13 residues. The CDR3 DNA reads as TGTGCCAGCTCAACGGGACAGGGAACCGGCTACACCTTC. Residues: CASSTGQGTGYTF.